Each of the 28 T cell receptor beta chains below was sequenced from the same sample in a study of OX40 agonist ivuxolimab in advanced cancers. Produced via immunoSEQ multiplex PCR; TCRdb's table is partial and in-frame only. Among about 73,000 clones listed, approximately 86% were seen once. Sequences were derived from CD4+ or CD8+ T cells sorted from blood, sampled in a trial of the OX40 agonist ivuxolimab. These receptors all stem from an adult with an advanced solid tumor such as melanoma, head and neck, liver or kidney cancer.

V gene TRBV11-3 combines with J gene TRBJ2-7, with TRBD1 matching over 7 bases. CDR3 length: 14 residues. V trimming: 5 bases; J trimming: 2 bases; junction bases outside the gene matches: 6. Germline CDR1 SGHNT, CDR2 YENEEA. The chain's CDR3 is CASSPTGIPYEQYF. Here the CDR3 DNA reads TGTGCCAGCAGCCCGACAGGGATACCCTACGAGCAGTACTTC. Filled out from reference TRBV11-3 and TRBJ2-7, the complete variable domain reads EAGVVQSPRYKIIEKKQPVAFWCNPISGHNTLYWYLQNLGQGPELLIRYENEEAVDDSQLPKDRFSAERLKGVDSTLKIQPAELGDSAVYLCASSPTGIPYEQYFGPGTRLTVT.

The CDR3 bases are TGCGCCAGCAGCATACTAGCGGGGGGCCTCCAAGAGACCCAGTACTTC. Amino acids: CASSILAGGLQETQYF. The chain has TRBV5-1 and TRBJ2-5; TRBD2 agrees at 12 bases. Germline V gene data show CDR1 as SGHRS and CDR2 as YFSETQ. Unmatched junction bases numbered 5, after V lost 4 bases and J lost 1 base. This CDR3 has 16 residues. The entire variable domain, with the rest obtained from reference TRBV5-1 and TRBJ2-5, is as follows: KAGVTQTPRYLIKTRGQQVTLSCSPISGHRSVSWYQQTPGQGLQFLFEYFSETQRNKGNFPGRFSGRQFSNSRSEMNVSTLELGDSALYLCASSILAGGLQETQYFGPGTRLLVL.

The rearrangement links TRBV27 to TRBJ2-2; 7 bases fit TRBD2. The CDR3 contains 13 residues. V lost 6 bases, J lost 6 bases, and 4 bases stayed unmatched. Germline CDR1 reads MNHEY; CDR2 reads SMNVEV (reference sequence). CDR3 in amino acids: CASSRTRSGELFF. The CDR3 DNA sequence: TGTGCCAGCAGCCGGACTAGATCCGGGGAGCTGTTTTTT.

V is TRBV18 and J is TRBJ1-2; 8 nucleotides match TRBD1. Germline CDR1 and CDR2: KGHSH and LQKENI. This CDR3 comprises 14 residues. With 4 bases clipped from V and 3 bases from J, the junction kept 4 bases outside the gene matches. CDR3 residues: CASSRTGSDYGYTF. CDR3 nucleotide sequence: TGTGCCAGCTCACGGACAGGGTCTGACTATGGCTACACCTTC.

CDR3 in amino acids: CASSLEAGTEAFF. CDR3 nucleotides: TGTGCCAGCAGTTTAGAGGCTGGCACTGAAGCTTTCTTT. The chain couples TRBV28 to TRBJ1-1; D gene ambiguous. V dropped 2 bases and J dropped 4 bases, with 8 bases sitting between them. There are 13 residues in the CDR3. The germline V gene encodes CDR1 MDHEN and CDR2 SYDVKM.

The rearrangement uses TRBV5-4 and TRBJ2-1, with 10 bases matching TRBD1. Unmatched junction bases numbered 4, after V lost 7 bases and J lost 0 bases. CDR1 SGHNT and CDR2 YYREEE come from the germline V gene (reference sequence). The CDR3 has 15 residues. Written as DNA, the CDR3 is TGTGCCAGCCGACAGGGGGCCAACTCCTACAATGAGCAGTTCTTC. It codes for CASRQGANSYNEQFF.

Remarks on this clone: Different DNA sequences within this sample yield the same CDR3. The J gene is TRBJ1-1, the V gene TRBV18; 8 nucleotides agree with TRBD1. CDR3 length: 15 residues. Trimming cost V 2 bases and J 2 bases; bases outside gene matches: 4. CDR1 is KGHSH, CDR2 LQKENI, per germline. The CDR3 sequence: CASSPSGTGNTEAFF. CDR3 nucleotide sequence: TGTGCCAGCTCACCATCGGGGACAGGAAACACTGAAGCTTTCTTT.

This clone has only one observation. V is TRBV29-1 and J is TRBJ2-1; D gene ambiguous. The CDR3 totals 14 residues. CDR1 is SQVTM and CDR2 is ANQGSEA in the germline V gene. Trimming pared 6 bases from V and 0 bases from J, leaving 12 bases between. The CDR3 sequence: CSVAGRSSYNEQFF. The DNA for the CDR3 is TGCAGCGTGGCCGGGCGGAGCTCCTACAATGAGCAGTTCTTC.

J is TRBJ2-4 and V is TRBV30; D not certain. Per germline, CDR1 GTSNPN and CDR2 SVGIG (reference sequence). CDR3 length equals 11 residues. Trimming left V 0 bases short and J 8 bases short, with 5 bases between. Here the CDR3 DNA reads TGTGCCTGGAGTGTATCGGACATTCAGTACTTC. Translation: CAWSVSDIQYF.

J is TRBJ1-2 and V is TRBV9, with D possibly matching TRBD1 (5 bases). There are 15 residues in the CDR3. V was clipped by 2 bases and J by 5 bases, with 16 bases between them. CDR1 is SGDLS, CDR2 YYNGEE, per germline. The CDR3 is CASSVGADTSYGYTF. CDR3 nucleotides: TGTGCCAGCAGCGTTGGGGCCGACACGTCGTATGGCTACACCTTC. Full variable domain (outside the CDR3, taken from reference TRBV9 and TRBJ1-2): DSGVTQTPKHLITATGQRVTLRCSPRSGDLSVYWYQQSLDQGLQFLIQYYNGEERAKGNILERFSAQQFPDLHSELNLSSLELGDSALYFCASSVGADTSYGYTFGSGTRLTVV.

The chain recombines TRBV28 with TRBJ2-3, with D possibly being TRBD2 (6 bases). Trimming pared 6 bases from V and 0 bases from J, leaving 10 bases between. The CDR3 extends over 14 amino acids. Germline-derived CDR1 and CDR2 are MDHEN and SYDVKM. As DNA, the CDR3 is TGTGCCAGCAGATCGGGACTGAGCACAGATACGCAGTATTTT. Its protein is CASRSGLSTDTQYF. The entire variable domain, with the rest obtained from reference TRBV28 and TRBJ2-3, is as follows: DVKVTQSSRYLVKRTGEKVFLECVQDMDHENMFWYRQDPGLGLRLIYFSYDVKMKEKGDIPEGYSVSREKKERFSLILESASTNQTSMYLCASRSGLSTDTQYFGPGTRLTVL.

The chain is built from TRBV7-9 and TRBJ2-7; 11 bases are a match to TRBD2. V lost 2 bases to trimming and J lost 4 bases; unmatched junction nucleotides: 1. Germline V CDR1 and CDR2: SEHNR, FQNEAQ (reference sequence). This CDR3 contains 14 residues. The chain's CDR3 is CASSLLAGGYEQYF. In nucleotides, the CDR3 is TGTGCCAGCAGCTTACTAGCGGGGGGTTACGAGCAGTACTTC. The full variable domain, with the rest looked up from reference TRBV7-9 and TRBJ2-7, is DTGVSQNPRHKITKRGQNVTFRCDPISEHNRLYWYRQTLGQGPEFLTYFQNEAQLEKSRLLSDRFSAERPKGSFSTLEIQRTEQGDSAMYLCASSLLAGGYEQYFGPGTRLTVT.

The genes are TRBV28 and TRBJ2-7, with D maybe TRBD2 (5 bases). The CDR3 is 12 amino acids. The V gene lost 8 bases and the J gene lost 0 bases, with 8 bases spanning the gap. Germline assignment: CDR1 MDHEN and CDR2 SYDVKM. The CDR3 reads CASGSTSYEQYF. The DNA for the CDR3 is TGTGCCAGCGGGAGTACCTCCTACGAGCAGTACTTC.

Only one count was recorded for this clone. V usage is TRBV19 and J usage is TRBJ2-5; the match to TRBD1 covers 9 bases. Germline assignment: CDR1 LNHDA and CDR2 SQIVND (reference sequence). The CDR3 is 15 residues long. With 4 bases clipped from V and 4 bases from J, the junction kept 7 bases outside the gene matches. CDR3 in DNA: TGTGCCAGTAGTAAACAGGGGGCCTCCAGAGAGACCCAGTACTTC. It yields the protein CASSKQGASRETQYF.

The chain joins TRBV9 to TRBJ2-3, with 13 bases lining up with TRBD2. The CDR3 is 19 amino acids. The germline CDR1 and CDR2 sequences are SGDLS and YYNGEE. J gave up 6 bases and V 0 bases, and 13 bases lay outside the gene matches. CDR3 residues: CASSVAGSGLAGSGDTQYF. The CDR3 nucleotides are TGTGCCAGCAGCGTAGCCGGCTCGGGACTAGCGGGAAGTGGGGATACGCAGTATTTT.

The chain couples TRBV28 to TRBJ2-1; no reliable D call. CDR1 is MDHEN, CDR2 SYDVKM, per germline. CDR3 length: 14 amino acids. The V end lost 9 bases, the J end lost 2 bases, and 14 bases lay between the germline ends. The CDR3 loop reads CASSPGLTYNEQFF. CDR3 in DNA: TGTGCCAGTAGCCCGGGCCTCACCTACAATGAGCAGTTCTTC.

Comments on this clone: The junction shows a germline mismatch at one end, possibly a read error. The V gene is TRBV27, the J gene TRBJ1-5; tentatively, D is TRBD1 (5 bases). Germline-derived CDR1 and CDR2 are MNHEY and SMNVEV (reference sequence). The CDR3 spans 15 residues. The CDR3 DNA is TGTGCCAGCAGCCCCCGAAAAGGGGTACTGTGGGGGTTAGATTTT. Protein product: CASSPRKGVLWGLDF.

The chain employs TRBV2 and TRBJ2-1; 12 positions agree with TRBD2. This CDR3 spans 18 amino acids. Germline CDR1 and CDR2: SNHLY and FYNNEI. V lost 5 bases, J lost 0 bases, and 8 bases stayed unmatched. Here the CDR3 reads CASSPTSGRFSSYNEQFF. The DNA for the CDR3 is TGTGCCAGCAGTCCCACTAGCGGGAGGTTCTCCTCCTACAATGAGCAGTTCTTC.

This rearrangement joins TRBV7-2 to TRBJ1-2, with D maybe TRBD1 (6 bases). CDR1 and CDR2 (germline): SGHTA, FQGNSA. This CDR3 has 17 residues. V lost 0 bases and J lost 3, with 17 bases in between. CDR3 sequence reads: CASSLAFGGGADYGYTF. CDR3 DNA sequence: TGTGCCAGCAGCTTAGCGTTCGGCGGGGGGGCGGACTATGGCTACACCTTC.

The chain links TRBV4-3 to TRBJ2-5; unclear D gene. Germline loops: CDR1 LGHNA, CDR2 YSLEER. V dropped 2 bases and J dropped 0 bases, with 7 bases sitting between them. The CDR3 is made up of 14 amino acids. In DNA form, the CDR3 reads TGCGCCAGCAGCCAATCGGTGTACCAAGAGACCCAGTACTTC. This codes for CASSQSVYQETQYF.

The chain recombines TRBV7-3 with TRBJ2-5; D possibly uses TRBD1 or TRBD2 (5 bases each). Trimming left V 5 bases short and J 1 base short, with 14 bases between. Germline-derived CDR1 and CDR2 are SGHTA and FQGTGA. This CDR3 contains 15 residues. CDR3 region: CASSIYGGSQETQYF. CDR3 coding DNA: TGTGCCAGCAGCATATATGGGGGTAGCCAAGAGACCCAGTACTTC.

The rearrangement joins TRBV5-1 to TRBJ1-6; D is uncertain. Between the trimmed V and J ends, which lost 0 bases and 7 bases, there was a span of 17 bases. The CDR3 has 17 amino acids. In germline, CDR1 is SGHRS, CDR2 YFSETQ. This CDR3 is CASSLVGARTGNSPLHF. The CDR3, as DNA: TGCGCCAGCAGCTTGGTTGGAGCTAGGACGGGAAATTCACCCCTCCACTTT.

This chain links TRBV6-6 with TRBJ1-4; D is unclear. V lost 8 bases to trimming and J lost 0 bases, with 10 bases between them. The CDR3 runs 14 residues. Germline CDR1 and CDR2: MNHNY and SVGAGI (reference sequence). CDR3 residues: CASGIRTTNEKLFF. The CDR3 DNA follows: TGTGCCAGCGGTATCCGTACAACTAATGAAAAACTGTTTTTT.

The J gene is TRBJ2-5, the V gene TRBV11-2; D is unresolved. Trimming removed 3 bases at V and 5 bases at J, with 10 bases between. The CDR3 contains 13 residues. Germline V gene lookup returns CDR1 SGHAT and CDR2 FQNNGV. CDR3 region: CASSFPPGETQYF. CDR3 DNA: TGTGCCAGCAGCTTCCCCCCCGGGGAGACCCAGTACTTC.

In DNA form, the CDR3 reads TGTGCCAGCAGCGGCAGGCTTCTCGATCAGCCCCAGCATTTT. It is translated as CASSGRLLDQPQHF. The V gene is TRBV6-6, the J gene TRBJ1-5; D gene unclear. The length of the CDR3 is 14 residues. The V gene's germline CDR1 is MNHNY and CDR2 SVGAGI (reference sequence). V was cut by 6 bases and J by 5 bases, with 14 bases left in between.

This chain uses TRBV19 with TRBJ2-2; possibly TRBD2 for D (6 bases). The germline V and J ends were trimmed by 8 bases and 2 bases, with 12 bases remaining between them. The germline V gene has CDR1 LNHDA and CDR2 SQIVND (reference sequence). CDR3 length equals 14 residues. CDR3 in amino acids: CASAGLHNTGELFF. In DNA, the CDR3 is TGTGCCAGTGCGGGGCTCCACAACACCGGGGAGCTGTTTTTT. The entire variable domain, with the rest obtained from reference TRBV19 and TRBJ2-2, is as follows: DGGITQSPKYLFRKEGQNVTLSCEQNLNHDAMYWYRQDPGQGLRLIYYSQIVNDFQKGDIAEGYSVSREKKESFPLTVTSAQKNPTAFYLCASAGLHNTGELFFGEGSRLTVL.

The DNA of the CDR3 is TGTGCCAGCAGTTCCGACAGGGGACAGCCCCAGCATTTT. Amino acid sequence: CASSSDRGQPQHF. This rearrangement joins TRBV6-5 to TRBJ1-5; the match to TRBD1 covers 8 bases. The length of the CDR3 is 13 residues. The V segment lost 4 bases and the J segment 7 bases; nucleotides outside the gene matches: 3. The V gene's germline CDR1 is MNHEY and CDR2 SVGAGI.

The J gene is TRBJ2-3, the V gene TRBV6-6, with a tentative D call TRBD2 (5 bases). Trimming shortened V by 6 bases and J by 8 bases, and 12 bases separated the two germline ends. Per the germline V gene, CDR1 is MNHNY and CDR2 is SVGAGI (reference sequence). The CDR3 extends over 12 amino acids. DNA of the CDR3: TGTGCCAGCAGAACCGGGGAAGGTACGCAGTATTTT. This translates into CASRTGEGTQYF.